The clone carrying this TCR beta chain was detected a few times. No antigen is known for it. Attachment of unique molecular identifiers to individual cDNA molecules was performed. TCRdb re-called the 5' RACE reads through MiXCR, storing one row per CDR3 protein. Of under 85,000 distinct CDR3 sequences in the sample, about an eighth are singletons; the top ten hold roughly 6%. This sample is drawn from a study of early T cells in non-severe SARS-CoV-2 infection. Across the study: Unsorted whole-blood RNA was sequenced in bulk, leaving chains unpaired.

General study findings and limits: Matching results from VDJdb favored anti-spike CD8 responses, leaving private and CD4 specificities undetected.

Sequences were derived from whole blood, sampled at baseline. This receptor was obtained from an adult who was a healthcare worker with PCR-confirmed SARS-CoV-2 infection or an uninfected control (not recorded which).

Here the CDR3 DNA reads TGTGCCAGCAGCTTGGGGACGCCTCCGCCCCAGTTCTTC. Translating gives CASSLGTPPPQFF. The chain links TRBV11-2 to TRBJ2-1; D might be TRBD1 or TRBD2, each matching 5 bases. Germline V gene sequence: CDR1 SGHAT, CDR2 FQNNGV. The CDR3 sequence is 13 residues long. V dropped 3 bases and J dropped 13 bases, with 16 bases sitting between them. Filled out from reference TRBV11-2 and TRBJ2-1, the complete variable domain reads EAGVAQSPRYKIIEKRQSVAFWCNPISGHATLYWYQQILGQGPKLLIQFQNNGVVDDSQLPKDRFSAERLKGVDSTLKIQPAKLEDSAVYLCASSLGTPPPQFFGPGTRLTVL.